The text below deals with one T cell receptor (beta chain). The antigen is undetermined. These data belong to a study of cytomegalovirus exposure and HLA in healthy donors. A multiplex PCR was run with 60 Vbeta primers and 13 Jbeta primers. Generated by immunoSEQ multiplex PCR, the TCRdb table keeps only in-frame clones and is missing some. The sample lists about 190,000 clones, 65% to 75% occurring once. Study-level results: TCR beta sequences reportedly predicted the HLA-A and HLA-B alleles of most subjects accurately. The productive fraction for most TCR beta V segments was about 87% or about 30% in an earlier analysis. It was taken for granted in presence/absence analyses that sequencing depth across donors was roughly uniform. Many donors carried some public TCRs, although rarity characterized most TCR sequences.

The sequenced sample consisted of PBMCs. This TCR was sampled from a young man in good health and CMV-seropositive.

Written as DNA, the CDR3 is TGTGCCAGCCGGGTAGGGGGACCGACCTATGAGCAGTTCTTC. Translating gives CASRVGGPTYEQFF. The chain combines TRBV28 with TRBJ2-1, with D perhaps matching TRBD1 (6 bases). Germline values: CDR1 MDHEN, CDR2 SYDVKM. The CDR3 is 14 amino acids. V was cut by 8 bases and J by 8 bases, with 19 bases left in between.